The 7 T cell receptor beta chains reported below all come from one sample, sequenced in a study of beta chain features in type 1 diabetes. As every portion of the isolated RNA was reverse transcribed, the sequencing read expressed TCRB transcripts. The data were produced by immunoSEQ multiplex PCR, yet TCRdb's version contains in-frame clones alone and is incomplete. The sample shows 130,000 to 150,000 clones, 9.2% of them seen only once. The sample consisted of central memory CD4+ T cells from blood. These receptors originate from a man aged 18 to 29 in good health.

This clone turned up a few times. The chain combines TRBV20-1 with TRBJ2-7; D ambiguous. Germline V gene sequence: CDR1 DFQATT, CDR2 SNEGSKA (reference sequence). Deletions cut 3 bases from V and 1 base from J, with 4 bases between. This CDR3 has 11 amino acids. For the CDR3, the DNA is TGCAGTGCTAGTAATTCCTACGAGCAGTACTTC. This codes for CSASNSYEQYF.

This clone came up a few times. The rearrangement uses TRBV7-6 and TRBJ2-3; possibly TRBD2 for D (6 bases). The germline V gene encodes CDR1 SGHVS and CDR2 FNYEAQ. The V gene lost 4 bases and the J gene lost 2 bases, with 10 bases spanning the gap. The CDR3 is made up of 14 amino acids. The CDR3 region has the DNA TGTGCCAGCAGCTCCAGACTAGACACAGATACGCAGTATTTT. It yields the protein CASSSRLDTDTQYF.

This clone was detected only a few times. The rearrangement uses TRBV28 and TRBJ2-7; 11 nucleotides match TRBD2. The CDR3 length is 14 residues. Germline CDR1 is MDHEN and CDR2 is SYDVKM. The trim removed 3 bases at V and 2 bases at J, leaving 0 bases unmatched. The CDR3 DNA reads TGTGCCAGCAGTTTTAGCGGGGGGGCCTACGAGCAGTACTTC. Translating it yields CASSFSGGAYEQYF. Supplemented by reference TRBV28 and TRBJ2-7, the full variable domain reads DVKVTQSSRYLVKRTGEKVFLECVQDMDHENMFWYRQDPGLGLRLIYFSYDVKMKEKGDIPEGYSVSREKKERFSLILESASTNQTSMYLCASSFSGGAYEQYFGPGTRLTVT.

V is TRBV15 and J is TRBJ1-2; TRBD1 matches 7 bases. V shed 5 bases and J 1 base; nucleotides not matched to a gene: 7. This CDR3 comprises 15 residues. Germline V CDR1 and CDR2: LNHNV, YYDKDF (reference sequence). This CDR3 reads CATSPWDSINYGYTF. In DNA form, the CDR3 reads TGTGCCACCAGCCCATGGGACAGTATTAACTATGGCTACACCTTC.

The V call is TRBV7-9, the J call TRBJ1-2; no reliable D call. Per germline, CDR1 SEHNR and CDR2 FQNEAQ (reference sequence). This CDR3 spans 12 amino acids. The V end lost 2 bases, the J end lost 8 bases, and 9 bases lay between the germline ends. CDR3 coding DNA: TGTGCCAGCAGCTTAAACTGGGAGGGCTACACCTTC. This codes for CASSLNWEGYTF.

CDR3 in amino acids: CATSKGQGSQETQYF. CDR3 DNA: TGTGCCACCAGCAAGGGGCAGGGATCGCAAGAGACCCAGTACTTC. This chain joins TRBV15 and TRBJ2-5; perhaps TRBD1 as D (5 bases). V gave up 4 bases and J gave up 2 bases, with 14 bases separating them. Germline V CDR1 and CDR2: LNHNV, YYDKDF (reference sequence). The CDR3 totals 15 residues.

Only a few counts were recorded for this clone. An end of the junction differs from the germline gene, which may be a read error. The genes are TRBV7-2 and TRBJ2-3; maybe TRBD2 (6 bases). Germline V gives CDR1 SGHTA, CDR2 FQGNSA. The CDR3 spans 15 residues. Written as DNA, the CDR3 is TGTGCCAGCAGGTTAGGTGGAGGGAGAACAGATACGCAGTATTTT. Amino acids: CASRLGGGRTDTQYF. Looking up the rest from reference TRBV7-2 and TRBJ2-3 gives the full variable domain: GAGVSQSPSNKVTEKGKDVELRCDPISGHTALYWYRQSLGQGLEFLIYFQGNSAPDKSGLPSDRFSAERTGGSVSTLTIQRTQQEDSAVYLCASRLGGGRTDTQYFGPGTRLTVL.